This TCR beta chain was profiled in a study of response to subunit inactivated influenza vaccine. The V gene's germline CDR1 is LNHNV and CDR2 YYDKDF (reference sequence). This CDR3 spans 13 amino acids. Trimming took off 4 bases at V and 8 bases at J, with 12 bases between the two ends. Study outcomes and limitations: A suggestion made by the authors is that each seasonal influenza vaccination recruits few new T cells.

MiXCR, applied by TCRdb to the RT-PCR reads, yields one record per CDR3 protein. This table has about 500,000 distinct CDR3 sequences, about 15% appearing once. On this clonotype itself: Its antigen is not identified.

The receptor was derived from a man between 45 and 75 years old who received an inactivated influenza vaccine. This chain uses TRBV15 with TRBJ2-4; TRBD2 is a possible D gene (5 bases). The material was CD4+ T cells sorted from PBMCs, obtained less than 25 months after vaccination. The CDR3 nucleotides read TGTGCCACCAGCATTTCGGCGGAGGACATTCAGTACTTC. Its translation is CATSISAEDIQYF.